Below are 4 T cell receptor beta chains sequenced from a single sample in a study of T cell repertoires in ileal Crohn's disease. Using immunoSEQ multiplex PCR, the repertoire was profiled, and TCRdb retains in-frame clones only, with some absent. The table shows about 7,200 clones, with 70% to 75% occurring only once. Sample time point: proximal margin of the surgical specimen (macroscopically non-inflamed). The material sequenced was ileal tissue. These receptors were taken from an adult with Crohn's disease.

This clone appeared a single time. An end of the junction does not agree with germline; a read error may underlie this. V and J are TRBV7-7 and TRBJ2-7; 10 bases map to TRBD1. Germline V gene sequence: CDR1 SSHAT, CDR2 FNYEAQ (reference sequence). The CDR3 runs to 15 residues. The CDR3 DNA follows: TGTGCTAGCAGCTTGGGACAGGGGATTTCCTACGAGCAGTACTTC. Residues: CASSLGQGISYEQYF.

The V and J genes are TRBV7-2 and TRBJ1-1; D remains ambiguous. Trimming left V 2 bases short and J 8 bases short, with 15 bases between. Germline V gene sequence: CDR1 SGHTA, CDR2 FQGNSA. The CDR3 covers 14 residues. The CDR3 DNA sequence: TGTGCCAGCAGCTTATTCAAAGGAAATCCCGAAGCTTTCTTT. It encodes CASSLFKGNPEAFF.

The genes are TRBV5-6 and TRBJ1-2; TRBD1 aligns across 7 bases. CDR3 length equals 15 residues. The V segment lost 4 bases and the J segment 5 bases; nucleotides outside the gene matches: 11. The germline V gene encodes CDR1 SGHDT and CDR2 YYEEEE. The CDR3 protein is CASSRLQGQTYGYTF. The CDR3 DNA is TGTGCCAGCAGCCGCCTCCAGGGACAGACTTATGGCTACACCTTC.

This clone was found once. This sequence joins TRBV5-5 and TRBJ2-1; weak D call: TRBD2 (5 bases). V shed 4 bases and J shed 4 bases, with 9 bases lying between them. This CDR3 comprises 13 residues. Germline V gene data show CDR1 as SGHKS and CDR2 as YYEKEE (reference sequence). The CDR3 reads CASSLTRYNEQFF. CDR3 sequence (DNA): TGTGCCAGCAGCCTAACTAGGTACAATGAGCAGTTCTTC.